This T cell receptor (beta chain) was recorded in a study of T cell changes during pregnancy in multiple sclerosis (dated by TCRdb to the late 2010s). The study in broad terms: In women with multiple sclerosis, the researchers looked at how the T cell repertoire shifted as pregnancy progressed.

The library relied on the immunoSEQ multiplex PCR assay. In its TCRdb copy, this immuneACCESS table keeps in-frame sequences only and misses some clones. Where compared with another copy, unresolved V genes explain less than half of these, and the others have no known cause. For this sample there are tens of thousands of clones; around nine tenths appear just once. Around 0.41% of the sample goes to the ten largest clones. Notes on this clone: The specificity of this receptor is unknown. At one boundary the junction diverges from the germline segment, which might be a read error.

Looking up the germline V gene (reference sequence) yields CDR1 MNHEY and CDR2 SMNVEV. Reading from cysteine to phenylalanine, the CDR3 counts 13 amino acids. Of all the DNA, just the CDR3 is kept, 39 bases in frame from base 1. This receptor was taken from a female donor with multiple sclerosis, enrolled in a pregnancy study. This chain is built from TRBV27 and TRBJ1-1; 9 nucleotides in the junction match TRBD1. The sample in question was CD4+ T cells from peripheral blood mononuclear cells, obtained before pregnancy. Here the CDR3 is given as CASGLTGGFEAFF. The DNA sequence reads TGTGCCAGCGGTTTGACAGGGGGTTTCGAAGCTTTCTTT.